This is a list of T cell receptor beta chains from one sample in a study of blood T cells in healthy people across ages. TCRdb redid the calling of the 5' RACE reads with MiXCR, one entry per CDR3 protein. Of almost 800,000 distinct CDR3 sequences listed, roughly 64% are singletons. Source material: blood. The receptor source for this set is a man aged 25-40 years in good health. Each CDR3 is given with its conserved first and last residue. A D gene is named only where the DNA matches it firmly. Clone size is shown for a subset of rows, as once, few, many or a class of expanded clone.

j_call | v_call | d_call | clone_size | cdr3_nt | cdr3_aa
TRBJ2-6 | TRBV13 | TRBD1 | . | TGTGCCAGCAGCTTACAGGGGGCTGTTGGGGCCAACGTCCTGACTTTC | CASSLQGAVGANVLTF
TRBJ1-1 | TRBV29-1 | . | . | TGCAGCGGGGGAAGTACTGAAGCTTTCTTT | CSGGSTEAFF
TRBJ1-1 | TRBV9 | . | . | TGTGCCAGCAGCGTAGTGTCTGAAGCTTTCTTT | CASSVVSEAFF
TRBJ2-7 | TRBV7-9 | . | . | TGTGCCAGCAGCTTATTGGGGCAGGGAAGTTACGAGCAGTACTTC | CASSLLGQGSYEQYF
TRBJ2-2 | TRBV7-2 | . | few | TGTGCCAGCAGCCCCCAGACAGGGAACACCGGGGAGCTGTTTTTT | CASSPQTGNTGELFF
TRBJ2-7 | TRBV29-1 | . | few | TGCAGCGTTAGTCTCGGGGGTCTAAGCGAGCAGTACTTC | CSVSLGGLSEQYF
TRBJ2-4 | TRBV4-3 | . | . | TGCGCCAGCAGCCAAGACGGGACGGTCGGGCCCCAGTACTTC | CASSQDGTVGPQYF
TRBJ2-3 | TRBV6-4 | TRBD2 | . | TGTGCCACAAGCAAGCTAGCGGGAGTACCAGATACGCAGTATTTT | CATSKLAGVPDTQYF
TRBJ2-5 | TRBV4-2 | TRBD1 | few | TGTGCCAGCAGCCAAGAGGGACAGCGACCCCAAGAGACCCAGTACTTC | CASSQEGQRPQETQYF
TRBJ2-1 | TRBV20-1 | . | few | TGCAGTGCTAGACTACTACCGAGCTCCTACAATGAGCAGTTCTTC | CSARLLPSSYNEQFF
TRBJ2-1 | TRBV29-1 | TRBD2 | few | TGCAGCGTCGCCGGCGGGGTTGATAGCGGGAGTGTAAATGAGCAGTTCTTC | CSVAGGVDSGSVNEQFF
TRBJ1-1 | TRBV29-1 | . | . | TGCAGCGTGGTATTAGTGGGTAACACTGAAGCTTTCTTT | CSVVLVGNTEAFF
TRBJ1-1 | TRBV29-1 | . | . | TGCAGCGTTCGAATCCGGGACACGAACACTGAAGCTTTCTTT | CSVRIRDTNTEAFF
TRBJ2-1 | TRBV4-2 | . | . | TGTGCCAGCAGCCTCCGCGATTTAAATGAGCAGTTCTTC | CASSLRDLNEQFF
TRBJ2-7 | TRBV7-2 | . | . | TGTGCCAGCAGCTTAGTAGGGGGGGGGCAACTTTTCGAGCAGTACTTC | CASSLVGGGQLFEQYF
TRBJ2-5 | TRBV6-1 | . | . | TGTGCCAGCAGTGAAGGTCTCGGGGTGTACGGGCAGTACTTC | CASSEGLGVYGQYF
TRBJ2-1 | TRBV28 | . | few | TGTGCCAGCTGCAACAGCTTGAATGAGCAGTTCTTC | CASCNSLNEQFF
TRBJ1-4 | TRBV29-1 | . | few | TGCAGCGTACGTCGCGGGGATGAAAAACTGTTTTTT | CSVRRGDEKLFF
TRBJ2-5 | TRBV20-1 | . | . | TGCAGTGCTATAGACCCCCGCGGGAACCAAGAGACCCAGTACTTC | CSAIDPRGNQETQYF
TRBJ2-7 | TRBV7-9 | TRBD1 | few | TGTGCCAGCAGCTTAACCGGGACAGTCTACGAGCAGTACTTC | CASSLTGTVYEQYF
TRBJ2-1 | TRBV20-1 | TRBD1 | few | TGCAGTGCTAGAAATTATACAGGGGGGTCCTACAATGAGCAGTTCTTC | CSARNYTGGSYNEQFF
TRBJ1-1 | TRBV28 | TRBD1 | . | TGTGCCAGCAGTTTATCGAGACAGGGGAAAAGGAACACTGAAGCTTTCTTT | CASSLSRQGKRNTEAFF
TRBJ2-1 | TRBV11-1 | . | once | TGTGCCAGCGGTTCGAGGAGCTCCTACAATGAGCAGTTCTTC | CASGSRSSYNEQFF
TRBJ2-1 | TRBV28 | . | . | TGTGCCAGCAAGGTACATAACTCCTACAATGAGCAGTTCTTC | CASKVHNSYNEQFF
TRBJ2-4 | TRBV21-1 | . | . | TGTGCCAGCAGCAAGGACAGGGGGGAACACAAAAACATTCAGTACTTC | CASSKDRGEHKNIQYF
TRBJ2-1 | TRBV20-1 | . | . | TGCAGTGCTCGGCTCGTGGGTAGCTCCTACAATGAGCAGTTCTTC | CSARLVGSSYNEQFF
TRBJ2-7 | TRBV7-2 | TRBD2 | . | TGTGCCAGCACGACTAGCGGGGCCACCTACGAGCAGTACTTC | CASTTSGATYEQYF
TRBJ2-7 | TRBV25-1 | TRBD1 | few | TGTGCCAGCAGTGGGGCTGGACAGGGGAAGTACTTC | CASSGAGQGKYF
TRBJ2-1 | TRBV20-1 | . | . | TGCAGTGCTAGTAGTGTCTCGGGGACCAATGAGCAGTTCTTC | CSASSVSGTNEQFF
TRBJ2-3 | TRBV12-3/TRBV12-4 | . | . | TGTGCCAGCAGCCCCCGCAGGCGACTAGGTGTAGATATGCAGTATTTT | CASSPRRRLGVDMQYF
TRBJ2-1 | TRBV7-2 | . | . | TGTGCCAGCAGCTTAGTCAACAATGAGCAGTTCTTC | CASSLVNNEQFF
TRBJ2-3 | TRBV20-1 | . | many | TGCAGTGCTAGTAGTTTTGACGGGAGCCCAGATACGCAGTATTTT | CSASSFDGSPDTQYF
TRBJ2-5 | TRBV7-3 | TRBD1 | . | TGTGCCAGCAGCCCTGGGACAGGGGGGGGAGAGACCCAGTACTTC | CASSPGTGGGETQYF
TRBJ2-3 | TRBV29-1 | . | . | TGCAGCACTTCCGCAGGGGCCCGCACAGATACGCAGTATTTT | CSTSAGARTDTQYF
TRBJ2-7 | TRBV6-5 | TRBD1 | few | TGTGCCAGCAGTCCCCACCGGGACAGCACCTACGAGCAGTACTTC | CASSPHRDSTYEQYF
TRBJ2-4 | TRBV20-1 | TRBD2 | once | TGCAGTGCTAGAGAACCAATCCTAGCGGACAAAAGCATTCAGTACTTC | CSAREPILADKSIQYF
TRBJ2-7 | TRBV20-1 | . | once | TGCAGTGCTGCCTACGAGCAGTACTTC | CSAAYEQYF
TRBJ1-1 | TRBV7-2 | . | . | TGTGCCAGCAGCCCCCAGCCGGGCAAGCCTGAAGCTTTCTTT | CASSPQPGKPEAFF
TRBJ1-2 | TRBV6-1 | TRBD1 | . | TGTGCCAGCAGTGATATACAGGGGGTTCGCGGCTACACCTTC | CASSDIQGVRGYTF
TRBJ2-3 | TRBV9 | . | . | TGTGCCTGCAGCGTGGGACTTCCCACAGATACGCAGTATTTT | CACSVGLPTDTQYF
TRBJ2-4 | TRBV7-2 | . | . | TGTGCCAGCAGCTTAGTATCCCCGGAGGTTTTCGGAAACATTCAGTACTTC | CASSLVSPEVFGNIQYF
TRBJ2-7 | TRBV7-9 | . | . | TGTGCCAGCACCTTCGACCCTTACTACGAGCAGTACTTC | CASTFDPYYEQYF
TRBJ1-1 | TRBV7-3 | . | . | TGTGCCAGCAGCTTAAGACAGGAATTGAACACTGAAGCTTTCTTT | CASSLRQELNTEAFF
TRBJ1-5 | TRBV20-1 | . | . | TGCAGTGCTAGGCCCCCGGCGGGGATCGGCAATCAGCCCCAGCATTTT | CSARPPAGIGNQPQHF
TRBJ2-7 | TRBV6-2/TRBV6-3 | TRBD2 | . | TGTGCCAGCAGTTTCAGCGGGAGTATAGATGAGCAGTACTTC | CASSFSGSIDEQYF